These 5 T cell receptor beta chains came from one sample sequenced in a study of blood T cell repertoires in COVID-19. Assay used: immunoSEQ multiplex PCR; TCRdb lists only in-frame clones, some missing. This table has 140,000 or so clones, 81% appearing once. The sequencing sample was made of peripheral blood. The source of these receptors is a human donor in a cohort sampled during active COVID-19.

This sequence joins TRBV19 and TRBJ1-3; D remains ambiguous. Per the germline V gene, CDR1 is LNHDA and CDR2 is SQIVND (reference sequence). The V gene lost 3 bases and the J gene lost 3 bases, with 9 bases spanning the gap. The CDR3 contains 14 residues. CDR3 residues: CASSIAGVGNTIYF. The CDR3 coding sequence is TGTGCCAGTAGTATTGCTGGAGTTGGAAACACCATATATTTT. Supplemented by reference TRBV19 and TRBJ1-3, the full variable domain reads DGGITQSPKYLFRKEGQNVTLSCEQNLNHDAMYWYRQDPGQGLRLIYYSQIVNDFQKGDIAEGYSVSREKKESFPLTVTSAQKNPTAFYLCASSIAGVGNTIYFGEGSWLTVV.

V gene TRBV9 combines with J gene TRBJ1-6; D uncertain. This CDR3 comprises 14 residues. V was shortened by 0 bases and J by 11 bases, with 12 bases between the two germline ends. Germline V gene sequence: CDR1 SGDLS, CDR2 YYNGEE. The CDR3 DNA is TGTGCCAGCAGCGTAGGGGAGTATGGGACACCCCTCCACTTT. Its translation is CASSVGEYGTPLHF.

The V call is TRBV5-6, the J call TRBJ1-2, with a possible D match to TRBD1 (5 bases). This CDR3 comprises 17 residues. The V and J ends lost 3 bases and 0 bases respectively, with 18 bases between them. From germline, CDR1 is SGHDT and CDR2 YYEEEE. CDR3 DNA: TGTGCCAGCAGCTCAAGACCACCGACAGACACTAACTATGGCTACACCTTC. It is translated as CASSSRPPTDTNYGYTF.

The chain is built from TRBV9 and TRBJ2-1, with 8 bases aligning to TRBD1. Losses at the gene ends were 3 bases for V and 8 bases for J; bases not matched to a gene: 7. This CDR3 spans 14 amino acids. Germline assignment: CDR1 SGDLS and CDR2 YYNGEE. DNA for the CDR3: TGTGCCAGCAGCGAACGACAGGGGAGGTATGAGCAGTTCTTC. This encodes CASSERQGRYEQFF.

This sequence joins TRBV7-2 and TRBJ1-1; D is ambiguous. Germline V gene lookup returns CDR1 SGHTA and CDR2 FQGNSA. With 3 bases removed from V and 1 base from J, the gap between germline ends came to 9 bases. The CDR3 totals 14 residues. CDR3 coding DNA: TGTGCCAGCAGCTTGTCAACTCGGAACACTGAAGCTTTCTTT. The encoded protein is CASSLSTRNTEAFF.